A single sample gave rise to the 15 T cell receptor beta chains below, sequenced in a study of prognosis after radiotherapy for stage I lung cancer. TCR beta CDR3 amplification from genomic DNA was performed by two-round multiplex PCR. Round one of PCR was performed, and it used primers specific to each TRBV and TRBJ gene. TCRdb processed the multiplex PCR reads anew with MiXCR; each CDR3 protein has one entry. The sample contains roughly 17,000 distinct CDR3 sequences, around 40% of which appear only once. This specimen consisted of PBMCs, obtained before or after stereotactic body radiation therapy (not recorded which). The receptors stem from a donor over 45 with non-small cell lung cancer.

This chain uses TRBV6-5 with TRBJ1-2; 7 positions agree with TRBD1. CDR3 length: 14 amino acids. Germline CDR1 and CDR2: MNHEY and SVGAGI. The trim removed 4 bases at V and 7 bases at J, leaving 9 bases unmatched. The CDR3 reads CASSSPGQLSGYTF. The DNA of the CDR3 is TGTGCCAGCAGTTCCCCGGGACAGTTAAGTGGCTACACCTTC.

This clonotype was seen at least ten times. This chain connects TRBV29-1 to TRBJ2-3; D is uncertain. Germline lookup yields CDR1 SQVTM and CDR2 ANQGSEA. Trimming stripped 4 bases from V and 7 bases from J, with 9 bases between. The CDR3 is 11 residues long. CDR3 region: CSVGVSNTQYF. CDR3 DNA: TGCAGCGTTGGGGTTTCCAATACGCAGTATTTT.

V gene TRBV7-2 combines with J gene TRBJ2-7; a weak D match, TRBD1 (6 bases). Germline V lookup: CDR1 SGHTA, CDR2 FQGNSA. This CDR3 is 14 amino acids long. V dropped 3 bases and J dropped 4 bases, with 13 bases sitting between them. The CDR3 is CASSLGATGYEQYF. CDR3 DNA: TGTGCCAGCAGCTTGGGGGCCACAGGGTACGAGCAGTACTTC.

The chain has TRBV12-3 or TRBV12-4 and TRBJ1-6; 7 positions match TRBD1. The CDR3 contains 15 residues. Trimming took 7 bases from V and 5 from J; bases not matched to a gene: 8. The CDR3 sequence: CASKFGQENNSPLHF. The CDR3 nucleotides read TGTGCCAGCAAGTTCGGACAGGAGAATAATTCACCCCTCCACTTT.

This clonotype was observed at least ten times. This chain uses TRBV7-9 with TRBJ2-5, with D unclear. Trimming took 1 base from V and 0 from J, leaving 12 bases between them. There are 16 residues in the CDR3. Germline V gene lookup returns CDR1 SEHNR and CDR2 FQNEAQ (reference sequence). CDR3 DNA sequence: TGTGCCAGCAGCTTAGGGCAGGACCTGTACCAAGAGACCCAGTACTTC. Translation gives CASSLGQDLYQETQYF.

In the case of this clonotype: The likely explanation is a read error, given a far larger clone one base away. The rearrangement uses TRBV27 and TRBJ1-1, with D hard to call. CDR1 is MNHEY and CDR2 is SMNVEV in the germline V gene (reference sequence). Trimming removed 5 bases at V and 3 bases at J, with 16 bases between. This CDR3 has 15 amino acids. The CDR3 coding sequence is TGTGCCAGCAGTGAGAGGATGGTGCTGGACACTGAAGCTTTCTTT. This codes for CASSERMVLDTEAFF.

The CDR3 loop is CASNRQVGLQETQYF. The CDR3 DNA follows: TGTGCCAGTAACAGGCAGGTTGGCTTACAAGAGACCCAGTACTTC. The chain couples TRBV19 to TRBJ2-5, with a tentative D call TRBD1 (5 bases). This CDR3 region has 15 residues. V was trimmed by 7 bases and J by 2 bases, leaving 17 bases between them. Per the germline V gene, CDR1 is LNHDA and CDR2 is SQIVND (reference sequence). Combining the CDR3 with reference TRBV19 and TRBJ2-5 gives the whole variable domain DGGITQSPKYLFRKEGQNVTLSCEQNLNHDAMYWYRQDPGQGLRLIYYSQIVNDFQKGDIAEGYSVSREKKESFPLTVTSAQKNPTAFYLCASNRQVGLQETQYFGPGTRLLVL.

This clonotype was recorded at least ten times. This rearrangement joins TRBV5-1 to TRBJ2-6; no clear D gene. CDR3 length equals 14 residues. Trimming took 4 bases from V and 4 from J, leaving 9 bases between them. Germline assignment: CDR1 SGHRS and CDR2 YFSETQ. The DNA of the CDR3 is TGCGCCAGCAGCACCGGGCCCGGGGCCAACGTCCTGACTTTC. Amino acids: CASSTGPGANVLTF. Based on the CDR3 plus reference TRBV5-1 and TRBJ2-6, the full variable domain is KAGVTQTPRYLIKTRGQQVTLSCSPISGHRSVSWYQQTPGQGLQFLFEYFSETQRNKGNFPGRFSGRQFSNSRSEMNVSTLELGDSALYLCASSTGPGANVLTFGAGSRLTVL.

This chain's CDR3 is CASSQDRVRDYSETQYF. Here the CDR3 DNA reads TGTGCCAGCAGCCAAGATCGGGTGCGGGACTATTCGGAGACCCAGTACTTC. The chain links TRBV3-1 to TRBJ2-5; 7 bases are shared with TRBD2. The junction had 12 bases not matched to a gene; V was cut back by 0 bases and J by 5 bases. This CDR3 contains 17 residues. The germline V gene encodes CDR1 LGHDT and CDR2 YNNKEL (reference sequence).

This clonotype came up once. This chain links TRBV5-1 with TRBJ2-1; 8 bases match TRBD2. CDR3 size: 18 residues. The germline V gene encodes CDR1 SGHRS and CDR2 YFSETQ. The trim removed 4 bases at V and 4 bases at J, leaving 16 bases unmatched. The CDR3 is CASSRGLVDWGAYNEQFF. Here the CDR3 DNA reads TGCGCCAGCAGCAGGGGACTAGTGGATTGGGGAGCGTACAATGAGCAGTTCTTC.

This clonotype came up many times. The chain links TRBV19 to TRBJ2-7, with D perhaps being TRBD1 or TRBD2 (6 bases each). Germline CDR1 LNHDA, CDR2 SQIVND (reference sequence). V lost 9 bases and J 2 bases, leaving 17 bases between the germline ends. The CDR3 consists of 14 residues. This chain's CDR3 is CASGGRENPYEQYF. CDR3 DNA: TGTGCCAGCGGGGGCCGGGAGAACCCCTACGAGCAGTACTTC.

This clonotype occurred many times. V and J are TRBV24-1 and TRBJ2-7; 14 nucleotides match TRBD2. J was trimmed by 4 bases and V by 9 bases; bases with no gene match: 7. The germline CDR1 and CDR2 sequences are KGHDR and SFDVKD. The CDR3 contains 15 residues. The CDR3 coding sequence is TGTGCCACCGGCGGACTAGCGGGGGGCAGATACGAGCAGTACTTC. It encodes CATGGLAGGRYEQYF.

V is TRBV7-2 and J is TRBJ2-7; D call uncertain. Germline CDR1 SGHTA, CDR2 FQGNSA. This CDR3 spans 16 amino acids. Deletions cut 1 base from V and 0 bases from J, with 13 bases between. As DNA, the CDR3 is TGTGCCAGCAGCTTAGTGCGGCCTACGAGCTCCTACGAGCAGTACTTC. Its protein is CASSLVRPTSSYEQYF.

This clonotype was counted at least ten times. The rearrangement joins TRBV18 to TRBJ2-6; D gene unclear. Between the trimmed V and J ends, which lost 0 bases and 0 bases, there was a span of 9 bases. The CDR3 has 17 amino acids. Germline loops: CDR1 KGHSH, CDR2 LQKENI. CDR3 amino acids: CASSPPGSHSGANVLTF. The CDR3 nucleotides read TGTGCCAGCTCACCACCGGGTAGTCACTCTGGGGCCAACGTCCTGACTTTC.

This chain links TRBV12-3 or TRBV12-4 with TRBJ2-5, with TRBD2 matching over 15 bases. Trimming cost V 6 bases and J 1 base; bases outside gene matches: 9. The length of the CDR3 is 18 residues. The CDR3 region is CASRPGTSGRTLQETQYF. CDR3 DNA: TGTGCCAGCAGGCCCGGGACTAGCGGGAGGACCCTCCAAGAGACCCAGTACTTC.